Below are 19 T cell receptor beta chains sequenced from a single sample in a study of cytomegalovirus exposure and HLA in healthy donors. Vbeta (60) and Jbeta (13) primers were used in the PCR. The repertoire was sequenced with immunoSEQ multiplex PCR; TCRdb's copy has only in-frame clones and lacks some. The sample contains tens of thousands of clones, around four fifths of which appear only once. The material sequenced was PBMCs. Receptors were obtained from a male donor in good health and CMV-seropositive.

The V and J genes are TRBV5-6 and TRBJ1-1; D is unclear. Trimming stripped 2 bases from V and 1 base from J, with 6 bases between. This CDR3 is built from 13 residues. Germline V gives CDR1 SGHDT, CDR2 YYEEEE. CDR3 nucleotide sequence: TGTGCCAGCAGCTTAAGAGGGAACACTGAAGCTTTCTTT. The encoded protein is CASSLRGNTEAFF.

The rearrangement links TRBV19 to TRBJ2-3; TRBD1 matches 10 bases. Trimming cost V 9 bases and J 4 bases; bases outside gene matches: 7. The CDR3 is 14 residues long. From germline, CDR1 is LNHDA and CDR2 SQIVND (reference sequence). In DNA form, the CDR3 reads TGTGCCAGCCTAGACAGGGGGCGCGCAGATACGCAGTATTTT. It specifies CASLDRGRADTQYF.

V gene TRBV4-2 combines with J gene TRBJ2-7; weak D call: TRBD2 (5 bases). Germline CDR1 reads LGHNA; CDR2 reads YNFKEQ. The CDR3 is 14 amino acids. V was clipped by 4 bases and J by 6 bases, with 16 bases between them. The CDR3 loop is CASSPSSTRSEQYF. The CDR3 coding sequence is TGTGCCAGCAGCCCAAGTTCTACTAGGAGCGAGCAGTACTTC.

In this sample, this clone turned up once. This sequence joins TRBV10-3 and TRBJ2-7; TRBD2 matches 13 bases. The ends lost 5 bases at V and 3 bases at J; junction bases unmatched: 7. The CDR3 is 16 amino acids. In germline, CDR1 is ENHRY, CDR2 SYGVKD. CDR3 nucleotides: TGTGCCATCAGTATCAAGGGGACTAGCGGGGACTACGAGCAGTACTTC. Amino acid sequence: CAISIKGTSGDYEQYF.

This chain joins TRBV7-2 and TRBJ1-5; 7 bases fit TRBD1. The CDR3 sequence is 13 residues long. Germline CDR1 and CDR2: SGHTA and FQGNSA. With 5 bases clipped from V and 4 bases from J, the junction kept 2 bases outside the gene matches. DNA for the CDR3: TGTGCCAGCAGCCGGGACAGTAATCAGCCCCAGCATTTT. It yields the protein CASSRDSNQPQHF.

This clone was recorded a few times. The rearrangement uses TRBV7-9 and TRBJ1-2; 7 bases are shared with TRBD1. Germline loops: CDR1 SEHNR, CDR2 FQNEAQ (reference sequence). After removal of 5 bases from V and 7 bases from J, the junction contained 19 bases not matched to a gene. The CDR3 runs to 17 residues. The CDR3 protein is CASSHSVDRRRFGGYTF. DNA of the CDR3: TGTGCCAGCAGCCACTCCGTGGACAGGCGCCGTTTCGGTGGCTACACCTTC.

V usage is TRBV15 and J usage is TRBJ1-5, with D possibly matching TRBD1 (5 bases). Germline V CDR1 and CDR2: LNHNV, YYDKDF (reference sequence). The CDR3 length is 13 residues. V lost 0 bases, J lost 6 bases, and 6 bases lay in between. The CDR3 coding sequence is TGTGCCACCAGCAGAGACCAGGGTCAGCCCCAGCATTTT. Amino acid sequence: CATSRDQGQPQHF.

The V and J genes are TRBV28 and TRBJ2-7; 7 bases fit TRBD1. The CDR3 sequence is 14 residues long. Germline V CDR1 and CDR2: MDHEN, SYDVKM. After removal of 7 bases from V and 0 bases from J, the junction contained 6 bases not matched to a gene. The CDR3 spells CASTATGTSYEQYF. As DNA, the CDR3 is TGTGCCAGCACCGCGACAGGGACCTCCTACGAGCAGTACTTC.

V and J are TRBV7-2 and TRBJ2-5, with D perhaps TRBD2 (5 bases). Germline CDR1 reads SGHTA; CDR2 reads FQGNSA. V lost 7 bases and J lost 7, with 22 bases in between. The CDR3 is made up of 15 amino acids. The DNA for the CDR3 is TGTGCCAGCAATCTTGGGCGGGTGGCGGCCGGGACCCAGTACTTC. It is translated as CASNLGRVAAGTQYF.

The V gene is TRBV6-4, the J gene TRBJ2-2; D remains ambiguous. This CDR3 has 13 residues. CDR1 and CDR2 (germline): MRHNA, SNTAGT. The V end was cut by 5 bases, the J end by 0 bases, with 4 bases between. The CDR3 bases are TGTGCCAGCAGTCCCACGAACACCGGGGAGCTGTTTTTT. Translating it yields CASSPTNTGELFF.

CDR3: CASSFRETGTYEQYF. DNA of the CDR3: TGCGCCAGCAGCTTTAGGGAGACAGGTACCTACGAGCAGTACTTC. The chain recombines TRBV5-1 with TRBJ2-7, with D perhaps TRBD1 (6 bases). With 2 bases removed from V and 2 bases from J, the gap between germline ends came to 14 bases. The CDR3 loop spans 15 amino acids. Germline loops: CDR1 SGHRS, CDR2 YFSETQ.

CDR3 sequence: CASIQAVGTEAFF. The CDR3 DNA sequence: TGTGCCAGCATCCAGGCCGTGGGCACTGAAGCTTTCTTT. The chain is built from TRBV7-9 and TRBJ1-1; no clear D. The CDR3 extends over 13 amino acids. V was clipped by 7 bases and J by 4 bases, with 13 bases between them. The germline CDR1 and CDR2 sequences are SEHNR and FQNEAQ (reference sequence).

V usage is TRBV2 and J usage is TRBJ2-1, with 8 bases matching TRBD2. The CDR3 covers 15 residues. The ends lost 7 bases at V and 9 bases at J; junction bases unmatched: 14. From germline, CDR1 is SNHLY and CDR2 FYNNEI. CDR3 sequence (DNA): TGTGCCAGCACCCTAGGGACTAGAACGGGAAGTGAGCAGTTCTTC. Translated, it gives CASTLGTRTGSEQFF. Full variable domain (rest looked up from reference TRBV2 and TRBJ2-1): EPEVTQTPSHQVTQMGQEVILRCVPISNHLYFYWYRQILGQKVEFLVSFYNNEISEKSEIFDDQFSVERPDGSNFTLKIRSTKLEDSAMYFCASTLGTRTGSEQFFGPGTRLTVL.

J is TRBJ1-1 and V is TRBV5-1; 7 bases are a match to TRBD1. The V segment lost 3 bases and the J segment 1 base; nucleotides outside the gene matches: 6. CDR3 length: 15 residues. Germline CDR1 reads SGHRS; CDR2 reads YFSETQ. The CDR3 is CASSSQGVGNTEAFF. The CDR3 coding sequence is TGCGCCAGCAGCTCTCAGGGGGTCGGGAACACTGAAGCTTTCTTT.

The chain joins TRBV5-6 to TRBJ2-1; possibly TRBD2 for D (6 bases). The CDR3 contains 15 residues. Looked up from germline, CDR1 is SGHDT and CDR2 is YYEEEE. With 1 base removed from V and 4 bases from J, the gap between germline ends came to 12 bases. This CDR3 is CASSLWGTPYNEQFF. CDR3 bases: TGTGCCAGCAGCTTGTGGGGGACTCCTTACAATGAGCAGTTCTTC.

The chain combines TRBV28 with TRBJ1-1; possible D gene TRBD1, 5 bases. Trimming pared 7 bases from V and 6 bases from J, leaving 15 bases between. CDR3 length equals 13 residues. Germline CDR1 and CDR2: MDHEN and SYDVKM. CDR3 amino acids: CASNRQFSPEAFF. In DNA form, the CDR3 reads TGTGCCAGCAATCGACAGTTCAGCCCTGAAGCTTTCTTT.

The CDR3 region is CSVEDPGTGVSYEQYF. The CDR3 DNA sequence: TGCAGCGTTGAAGATCCGGGGACAGGGGTTAGCTACGAGCAGTACTTC. This chain joins TRBV29-1 and TRBJ2-7; TRBD1 matches 10 bases. The CDR3 totals 16 residues. V trimming: 0 bases; J trimming: 3 bases; junction bases outside the gene matches: 8. CDR1 is SQVTM, CDR2 ANQGSEA, per germline.

This clone showed up just a few times. The chain couples TRBV19 to TRBJ2-7; a weak D match, TRBD1 (6 bases). The CDR3 loop spans 14 amino acids. V was trimmed by 6 bases and J by 0 bases, leaving 12 bases between them. From germline, CDR1 is LNHDA and CDR2 SQIVND (reference sequence). Here the CDR3 DNA reads TGTGCCAGTAGCCGACAGGAAGCCTCCTACGAGCAGTACTTC. It translates to CASSRQEASYEQYF.

This sequence joins TRBV6-5 and TRBJ2-1, with D uncertain. Trimming removed 0 bases from V and 4 bases from J, with 7 bases in between. Germline CDR1 is MNHEY and CDR2 is SVGAGI. The CDR3 has 14 amino acids. CDR3 in amino acids: CASSYSQAYNEQFF. In DNA form, the CDR3 reads TGTGCCAGCAGTTACTCTCAAGCATACAATGAGCAGTTCTTC.